A selection of T cell receptor beta chains follows, all from one sample in a study of blood T cells in healthy people across ages. TCRdb processed the 5' RACE reads anew with MiXCR; each CDR3 protein has one entry. Among about 780,000 distinct CDR3 sequences, 60% to 80% were seen once, and the ten largest hold around a quarter. The sequenced material came from blood. Every receptor here comes from a man aged 25-45 years in good health. Each CDR3 is given with its conserved first and last residue. D genes are given only for firm matches. Expanded clones get a size class; other rows say once, few or many, or leave the size out.

clone_size j_call v_call d_call cdr3_nt cdr3_aa
few TRBJ2-1 TRBV5-1 - - CASSTSESYNEQFF
- TRBJ2-3 TRBV7-2 TRBD2 TGTGCCAGCAGCAAACCCGGGACTAGCGGCACAGATACGCAGTATTTT CASSKPGTSGTDTQYF
- TRBJ2-7 TRBV12-3/TRBV12-4 - TGTGCCAGCAGTCCCTTTAGAGGTAGCCACGAGCAGTACTTC CASSPFRGSHEQYF
- TRBJ1-1 TRBV6-2/TRBV6-3 TRBD1 TGTGCCAGCACCGGGGACAGGGGAAACACTGAAGCTTTCTTT CASTGDRGNTEAFF
- TRBJ2-1 TRBV7-2 TRBD2 TGTGCCAGCAGCTTCAGTAGCGGGGGGGACGAGCAGTCCTTC CASSFSSGGDEQSF
once TRBJ2-7 TRBV4-3 - TGCGCCAGCAGCCAAGGGTGGGAAAGGGGCTACGAGCAGTACTTC CASSQGWERGYEQYF
- TRBJ2-5 TRBV15 - TGTGCCACCAGCAGAGACACGATAATACAAGAGACCCAGTACTTC CATSRDTIIQETQYF
few TRBJ1-5 TRBV28 - TGTGCCAGCAGCCGAGCCAGGGCAGACCAGAATCAGCCCCAGCATTTT CASSRARADQNQPQHF
- TRBJ2-1 TRBV4-1 TRBD2 TGCGCCAGCAGCCAGGTTACTAGCGATGAGCAGTTCTTC CASSQVTSDEQFF
- TRBJ2-3 TRBV27 TRBD2 TGTGCCACCATGATGGGACTAGCGGTCACAGATACGCAGTATTTT CATMMGLAVTDTQYF
few TRBJ2-7 TRBV20-1 - TGCAGTGCTCTAAGTGGGGCAGAGTACGAGCAGTACTTC CSALSGAEYEQYF
few TRBJ1-2 TRBV29-1 TRBD1 TGCAGCGCGAACAGGGGGCTAGGTGGCTACACCTTC CSANRGLGGYTF
- TRBJ1-5 TRBV6-2/TRBV6-3 - TGTGCCAGCAGTTACGACCGAGGGACCCAGCATTTT CASSYDRGTQHF
- TRBJ1-6 TRBV3-1 - TGTGCCAGCAGCCTGATGACAGTCGCTAATTCACCCCTCCACTTT CASSLMTVANSPLHF
- TRBJ1-1 TRBV13 - TGTGCCAGCAGCCCCCCCGGACAGTTGAACACTGAAGCTTTCTTT CASSPPGQLNTEAFF
- TRBJ2-5 TRBV7-2 TRBD2 TGTGCCAGCAGCACCGTACTAGCGGGGGAGGAGACCCAGTACTTC CASSTVLAGEETQYF
few TRBJ2-7 TRBV29-1 TRBD1 TGCAGCGTTGAATGGGGACAGGGAGGCGAGCAGTACTTC CSVEWGQGGEQYF
- TRBJ2-5 TRBV6-5 - TGTGCCAGCAGTTACCCGAGCTGGGGGGAGACCCAGTACTTC CASSYPSWGETQYF
- TRBJ2-1 TRBV6-5 - TGTGCCAGCAGCCTTAGCCGGATCTACAATGAGCAGTTCTTC CASSLSRIYNEQFF
- TRBJ2-3 TRBV12-3/TRBV12-4 - TGTGCCAGCAGTTTCCGGGACATTACCACAGATACGCAGTATTTT CASSFRDITTDTQYF
- TRBJ1-2 TRBV20-1 TRBD1 TGCAGTGCTAGAGATCCGGGACAGGGTGCTGGAAACTATGGCTACACCTTC CSARDPGQGAGNYGYTF
- TRBJ2-7 TRBV3-1 - TGTGCCAGCAGCCAAGATCCCCGCTACGAGCAGTACTTC CASSQDPRYEQYF
- TRBJ1-6 TRBV5-1 TRBD1 TGCGCCAGCAGCTCCGGGACAGACCAGTCGAGCTCCTATAATTCACCCCTCCACTTT CASSSGTDQSSSYNSPLHF
few TRBJ1-2 TRBV10-3 TRBD1 TGTGCCATCAGTGTTTGGGGACAGACTAACTATGGCTACACCTTC CAISVWGQTNYGYTF
few TRBJ1-2 TRBV9 TRBD1 TGTGCCAGCAGCCCCAGGGACAGGAGTAACTATGGCTACACCTTC CASSPRDRSNYGYTF
- TRBJ2-1 TRBV9 - TGTGCCAGCAGCGTAGAGGCGTGGTGGAATGAGCAGTTCTTC CASSVEAWWNEQFF
- TRBJ2-7 TRBV30 TRBD1 TGTGCCTGGACCTTCTCCGGACAGGTGATATACGAGCAGTACTTC CAWTFSGQVIYEQYF
few TRBJ2-7 TRBV12-3/TRBV12-4 - TGTGCCAGCAGGGGACTGCGCTACGAGCAGTACTTC CASRGLRYEQYF
few TRBJ2-7 TRBV9 TRBD2 TGTGCCAGCAGCGCAAACGCAGCGGGGGGGACCTACGAGCAGTACTTC CASSANAAGGTYEQYF
- TRBJ2-1 TRBV30 - TGTGCCTGGTCGGGTTTGACACCAGCCGGCAATGAGCAGTTCTTC CAWSGLTPAGNEQFF
- TRBJ1-1 TRBV4-3 TRBD1 TGCGCCAGCAGCTATGGACAGGGAGTGGGCACTGAAGCTTTCTTT CASSYGQGVGTEAFF
- TRBJ1-2 TRBV7-3 - TGTGCCAGCAGCTTCTCCGGCGGCCATGGCTACACCTTC CASSFSGGHGYTF
- TRBJ2-1 TRBV20-1 - TGCAGTGCTAGAGATGATGAGACCCCTTACAATGAGCAGTTCTTC CSARDDETPYNEQFF
- TRBJ2-7 TRBV15 - TGTGCCACCAGCAGAGGTGGGGGCTCCTACGAGCAGTACTTC CATSRGGGSYEQYF